The T cell receptor (beta chain) described here comes from a study of cytomegalovirus exposure and HLA in healthy donors (TCRdb year 2017). Broadly, across the study: According to an earlier analysis of a few hundred of the donors, 150 million to 200 million T cells yielded over 100 million unique TCR beta sequences and approximately 300 Gb of sequence data. Across 300 to 400 genotyped donors of the cohort, an average of roughly 200,000 unique TCR beta nucleotide sequences per donor were sequenced, and 15% to 20% of those sequences were non-productive. In a later analysis, previously published TCR beta repertoires from 666 donors were re-analyzed and high-resolution HLA genotyping was added so that TCR occurrence patterns could be studied. Along with the approximately 700-subject first cohort, a separate validation cohort of around 120 different subjects was used. Donor age, sex, ethnicity and CMV serostatus were compiled alongside the repertoire data. The study aimed to test whether cataloging public T cell receptors could reveal signatures of past pathogen exposure. An early release covering 550 to 650 HLA-typed donors comprised about 310 gigabases of sequencing data and 65 million to 100 million unique TCR sequences. HLA typing included class I and class II loci at four-digit resolution. A later genetic analysis used genome-wide SNP genotypes for about 65% of the roughly 670 donors, treating that subset as a discovery cohort. To predict cytomegalovirus infection status, the study brought together high-throughput TCR immunosequencing, statistical association of individual TCRs with disease status, and machine learning. Four or five DR-DQ haplotypes were handled as single units for association and clustering, since linkage in the cohort was strong. Every repertoire in the discovery cohort had been generated on one and the same sequencing platform. In the later analysis, no new phenotypic data were used to find candidate immune exposures; instead, reliance was placed on TCR beta sequences and their occurrence across donors. Typing coverage differed by locus: A, B, C, DRB1 and DQB1 were typed in roughly 629-630 donors, DQA1 in about 560, DPA1 in 600 to 610, and DPB1 in roughly 470. The study profiled the T cell repertoires of around 700 subjects by immunosequencing and related them to cytomegalovirus serostatus. An earlier analysis of some 600 of the donors applied high-throughput TCR beta sequencing to assess whether each TCR beta V gene segment acted as functional or pseudogenic. Among the approximately 400 genotyped donors, 81% belonged to the genetic ancestry cluster associated with self-reported Caucasian donors.

What the authors observed across the whole study: At a false discovery rate of 0.05, a later analysis linked 16,951 TCR beta sequences to specific HLA alleles. Across donors, most TCR sequences were observed very rarely, whereas some public TCRs were present in many individuals. An earlier analysis of some 560 of the donors showed that most TCR beta V segments appeared in productive rearrangements either about 87% or about 30% of the time, which broadly matched IMGT annotations. The earlier analysis of approximately 590 of the donors excluded some 15 rarely observed V segments, including chromosome 9 orphons, because counts were too low. A cluster of highly shared sequence variants was judged likely to be a technical artifact of the sequencing pipeline. Linkage disequilibrium might explain the correlated functional status among segregating V segments, but an unknown experimental factor could not be excluded. An association between a missense DCLRE1C variant and V-gene and J-gene trimming of TCR beta chains was found in a later genetic analysis and replicated in an independent cohort. Compared with the approximately 710-donor mean, donors in an Asian-associated ancestry cluster had fewer N-insertions in productive TCRs, according to a later genetic analysis. According to a later analysis, TCR association rates differed among HLA loci, with DRB1 alleles showing the most associated TCRs and HLA-C alleles showing the fewest. Compared with equally common non-associated chains, HLA-associated TCR beta chains in a later analysis were more clonally expanded and had lower generation probabilities. Presence/absence analyses assumed roughly uniform sequencing depth across donors, an assumption that may not hold. HLA typing was unavailable for some donors at each locus, so association tests used only the typed subset. The classifier was reported to diagnose cytomegalovirus status with high specificity and sensitivity in both the original cohort and the validation cohort. A further reported finding was that TCR beta sequences accurately predicted the HLA-A and HLA-B alleles for most subjects in the first cohort. The authors suggested that the approach could potentially be generalized to other disease states and immunological phenotypes. Three of the identified cytomegalovirus-associated TCR beta chains were confirmed in vitro to be specific for cytomegalovirus antigens. In the study, approximately 160 TCR beta chains were listed as associated with cytomegalovirus. Most CMV-associated TCR beta chains appeared to be HLA-restricted in a later analysis, and the HLA associations seemed to be driven largely by CMV exposure. Some IMGT-functional V segments, including TRBV6-2 and TRBV6-3, could not be distinguished by the 87-base-pair reads and were therefore excluded. Several of the top co-occurrence clusters appeared to be linked to parvovirus B19, influenza, CMV and Epstein-Barr virus, according to a later analysis. Immune exposure information for the cohort was limited to CMV serostatus. When HLA alleles, especially DR and DQ, strongly co-occurred, TCR associations were difficult to assign to individual alleles. In this cohort, only TCR beta chains were sequenced, and detectable features were limited by the absence of alpha or paired-chain data.

Receptors were amplified or captured by the immunoSEQ multiplex PCR assay. A mixture of 60 forward primers for TCR Vbeta segments and 13 reverse primers for TCR Jbeta segments was used in the multiplex PCR. The CDR3 region of rearranged TCR beta genes was amplified from genomic DNA with a multiplex PCR assay. On the Illumina HiSeq System, the amplified TCR beta libraries were sequenced as 87-base-pair reads. The original pipeline was this. Across the 670 or so repertoires, a later analysis counted roughly 84 million unique TCR beta chains, some 11 million of which were shared by at least two donors. Raw reads were error-corrected and collapsed into unique sequences with a nearest-neighbor algorithm that merged closely related sequences to remove PCR and sequencing errors. Alignment of CDR3 sequences to IMGT reference sequences was used to assign V, D and J gene segments. For a sequence to be retained, a match of at least six nucleotides to both a V gene segment and a J gene segment was required. Rearrangements were called productive when the CDR3 lacked stop codons and stayed in frame with V and J; all others were non-productive. CDR3 was defined by IMGT convention, running from the second conserved V-encoded cysteine to the conserved J-encoded phenylalanine. The earlier analysis of more than 450 of the donors excluded sequences that lacked an unambiguous match to a single V gene segment. In an earlier analysis of roughly 600 of the donors, a V segment was called functional when productive rearrangements were above 56.7%, and segregating when the standard deviation between donors exceeded 5%. To diagnose cytomegalovirus status from the catalog of TCR beta chain sequences, a statistical classification framework was built. V and J gene assignment, in a later analysis, came from comparing TCR nucleotide sequences with IMGT/GENE-DB human TR gene sequences. Using the TCRdist pipeline, a later analysis assigned CDR3 sequences along with most-parsimonious VDJ recombination scenarios. In a later analysis, each TCR beta chain was defined by its CDR3 amino acid sequence together with its V-gene family, and reads lacking a unique V-gene family were excluded. To address suspected cross-contamination and a sequencing artifact, a later analysis removed approximately 590 highly shared, low-generation-probability nucleotide sequences. A later analysis calculated a clonal expansion index for each public chain from normalized within-repertoire ranks of inferred template counts. Generation probabilities in a later analysis came from a VDJ recombination model fitted to out-of-frame rearrangements, and those results were checked against IGoR. A later analysis scored TCR-TCR, TCR-HLA and TCR-CMV co-occurrence with hypergeometric tests, applying a repertoire-size bias correction to TCR pairs. To estimate false discovery rates, a later analysis permuted the HLA or CMV assignments 20 times. In a later analysis, co-occurring TCRs were grouped with DBSCAN, and TCRdist sequence similarity was added when clustering was performed within HLA-allele-positive subsets. For co-occurrence clustering, repertoires with fewer than 30,000 or more than 120,000 public chains were excluded, along with roughly 5 repertoires with anomalous nucleotide sharing. TCRdb's version of the immuneACCESS table is confined to in-frame rearrangements and falls short of the full clone set. An unresolved V gene accounts for under half of the shortfall where checked; the remainder is of unknown origin. That table is the source of V, J and clone size, and D and trimming were worked out from the DNA. The sample profile shows more than 50,000 clones; roughly 77% of them were found once. 2.5% of the sample lies in the top ten.

In total, approximately 690 healthy bone marrow donors made up the cohort. Cohort members were all nominally healthy when sampled, although unrecorded immune exposures were likely present. The donor was CMV seronegative and was included in the group of under 450 seronegative cohort members. Every donor gave a peripheral blood sample, and the peripheral blood mononuclear cells from that sample were used for TCR beta sequencing. Genomic DNA extraction from the blood cell samples was performed with the Qiagen DNeasy Blood Extraction Kit. From its cysteine to its phenylalanine, the CDR3 spans 16 amino acids. Only the CDR3 DNA is retained, 48 bases long and in frame from the first base. Looking up the germline V gene yields CDR1 KGHSH and CDR2 LQKENI. V loses 2 bases at its end and J loses 1 base; junction bases beyond the gene matches: 5. About this clone itself: The clone's antigen remains unknown. Base quality data are lacking; no much larger clone is found one base away.

The rearrangement joined TRBV18 to TRBJ1-5, with TRBD1 matching 7 junction bases. This sequence was found in a female donor in good health and CMV-seronegative. Sequenced sample: PBMCs. CDR3 protein: CASSPTRGISNQPQHF. The base sequence is TGTGCCAGCTCACCAACCAGGGGGATCAGCAATCAGCCCCAGCATTTT.